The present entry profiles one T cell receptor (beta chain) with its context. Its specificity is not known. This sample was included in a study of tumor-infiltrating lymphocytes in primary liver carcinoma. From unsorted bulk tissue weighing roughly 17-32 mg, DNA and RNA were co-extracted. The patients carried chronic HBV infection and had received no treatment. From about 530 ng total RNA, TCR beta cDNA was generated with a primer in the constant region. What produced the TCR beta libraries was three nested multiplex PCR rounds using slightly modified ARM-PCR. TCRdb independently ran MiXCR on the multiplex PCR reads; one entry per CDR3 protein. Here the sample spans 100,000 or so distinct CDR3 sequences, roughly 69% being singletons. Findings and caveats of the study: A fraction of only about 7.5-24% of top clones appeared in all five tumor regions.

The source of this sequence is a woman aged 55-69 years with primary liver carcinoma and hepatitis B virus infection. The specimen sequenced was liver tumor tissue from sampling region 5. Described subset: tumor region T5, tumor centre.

CDR3 residues: CASCYNGLGGTFF. DNA of the CDR3: TGTGCCAGCTGTTATAACGGGTTGGGGGGGACTTTCTTT. The chain is built from TRBV12-3 or TRBV12-4 and TRBJ1-1; D is possibly TRBD1 (5 bases). V was cut by 8 bases and J by 12 bases, with 22 bases left in between. The CDR3 is made up of 13 amino acids.